This TCR beta chain came from a study of CD8 T cells in ankylosing spondylitis. Broader study findings: Significant enrichment of disease-linked clones was reportedly seen in matched ankylosing spondylitis synovial fluid.

TCRdb ran MiXCR on the 5' RACE reads and lists one entry per CDR3 protein. The sample shows around 340,000 distinct CDR3 sequences, roughly 15% of them seen only once. This CDR3 is built from 12 residues. Germline CDR1 SGHRS, CDR2 YFSETQ. Trimming pared 2 bases from V and 5 bases from J, leaving 5 bases between. As for this clonotype: Its antigen is currently unknown.

V and J are TRBV5-1 and TRBJ2-1, with D unresolved. The source of this sequence is a male donor with ankylosing spondylitis or in good health (not recorded which). The material sequenced was blood, either unsorted or a sorted T cell fraction (not recorded which). The CDR3 DNA follows: TGCGCCAGCAGCTTCCAAAACAATGAGCAGTTCTTC. Residues: CASSFQNNEQFF. Drawing the rest from reference TRBV5-1 and TRBJ2-1, the complete variable domain is KAGVTQTPRYLIKTRGQQVTLSCSPISGHRSVSWYQQTPGQGLQFLFEYFSETQRNKGNFPGRFSGRQFSNSRSEMNVSTLELGDSALYLCASSFQNNEQFFGPGTRLTVL.